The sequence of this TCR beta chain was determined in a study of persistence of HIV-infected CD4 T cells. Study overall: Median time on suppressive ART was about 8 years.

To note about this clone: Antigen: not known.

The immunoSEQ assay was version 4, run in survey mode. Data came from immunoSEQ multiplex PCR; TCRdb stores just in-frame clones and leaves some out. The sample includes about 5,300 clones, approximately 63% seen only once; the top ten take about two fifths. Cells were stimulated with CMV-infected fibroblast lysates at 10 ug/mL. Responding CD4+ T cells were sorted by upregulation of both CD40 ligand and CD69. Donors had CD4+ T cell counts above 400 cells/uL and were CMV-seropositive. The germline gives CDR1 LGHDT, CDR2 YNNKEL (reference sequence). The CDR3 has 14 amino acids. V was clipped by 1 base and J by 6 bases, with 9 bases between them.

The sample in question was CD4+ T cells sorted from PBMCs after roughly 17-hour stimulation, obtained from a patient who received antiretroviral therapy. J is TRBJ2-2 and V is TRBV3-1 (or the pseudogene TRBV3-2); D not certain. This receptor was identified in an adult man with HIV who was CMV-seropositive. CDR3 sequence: CASSQVWGAGELFF. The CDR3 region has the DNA TGTGCCAGCAGCCAAGTCTGGGGTGCCGGGGAGCTGTTTTTT.